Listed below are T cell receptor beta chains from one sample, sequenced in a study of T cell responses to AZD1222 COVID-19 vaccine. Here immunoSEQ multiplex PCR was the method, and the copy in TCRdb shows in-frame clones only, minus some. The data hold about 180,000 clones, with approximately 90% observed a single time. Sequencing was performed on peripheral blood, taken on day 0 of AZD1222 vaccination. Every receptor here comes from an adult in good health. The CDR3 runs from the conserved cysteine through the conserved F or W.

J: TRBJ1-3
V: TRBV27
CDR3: CASSRPRQDSSGNTIYF

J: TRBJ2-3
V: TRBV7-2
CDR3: CASSLDGATDTQYF

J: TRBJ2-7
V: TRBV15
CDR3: CATSATGGEQYF

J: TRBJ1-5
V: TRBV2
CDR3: CASSADREGNQPQHF

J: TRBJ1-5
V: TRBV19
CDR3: CASSPLTPGTGGDEPQHF

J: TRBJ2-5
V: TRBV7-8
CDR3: CASSSTGLAEETQYF

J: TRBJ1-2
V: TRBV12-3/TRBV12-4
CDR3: CASSLIVGGYTF

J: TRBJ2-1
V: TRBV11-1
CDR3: CASSPNTYNEQFF

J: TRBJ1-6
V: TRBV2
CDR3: CASSELGGPLHF

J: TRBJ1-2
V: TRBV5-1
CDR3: CASSIQGADYGYTF

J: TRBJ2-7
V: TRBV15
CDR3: CATSRTGTDYEQYF

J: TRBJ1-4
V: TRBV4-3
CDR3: CASSASVGEVEKLFF

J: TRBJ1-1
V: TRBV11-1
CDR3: CASSLEGATNTEAFF

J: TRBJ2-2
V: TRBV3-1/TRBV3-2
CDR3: CASSQPSVDAGELFF

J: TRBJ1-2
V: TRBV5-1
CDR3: CASTDTLGQHYGYTF

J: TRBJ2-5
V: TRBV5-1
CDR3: CASSLGPSGGYEETQYF

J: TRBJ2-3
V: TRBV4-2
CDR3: CASSQGQGGGPSTDTQYF

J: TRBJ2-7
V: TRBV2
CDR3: CASNGGGSYEQYF

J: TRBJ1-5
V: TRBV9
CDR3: CASSVGPGGRQPQHF

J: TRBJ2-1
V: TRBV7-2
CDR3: CASSSAPPALPHNEQFF

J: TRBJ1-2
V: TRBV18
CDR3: CASSPPTGRGFNYGYTF

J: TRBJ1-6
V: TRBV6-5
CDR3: CASQLGGDNSPLHF

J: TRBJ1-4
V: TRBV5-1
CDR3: CASSLDLGNEKLFF

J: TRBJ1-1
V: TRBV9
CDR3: CASSELQGLTEAFF

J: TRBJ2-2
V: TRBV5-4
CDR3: CASSPSGPDGELFF

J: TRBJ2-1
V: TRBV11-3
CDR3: CASSARGGGSGNEQFF

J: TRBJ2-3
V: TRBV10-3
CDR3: CAISERLGWSTTDTQYF

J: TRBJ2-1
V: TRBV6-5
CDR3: CASRLAGGPGNEQFF

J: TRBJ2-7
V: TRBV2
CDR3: CASSEQQPYEQYF

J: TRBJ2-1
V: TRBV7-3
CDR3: CASSLYHSGVGNEQFF

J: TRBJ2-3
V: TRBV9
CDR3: CASSGSFTDTQYF

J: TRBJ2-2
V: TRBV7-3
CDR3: CASSQNRGLNTGELFF

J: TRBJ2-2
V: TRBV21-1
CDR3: CASSTDPLAGGSAGELFF

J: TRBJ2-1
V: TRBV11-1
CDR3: CASSPLTRRSYNEQFF

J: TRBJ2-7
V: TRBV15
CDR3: CATSRDTTSGVYEQYF

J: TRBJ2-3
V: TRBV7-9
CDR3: CASSLGTSSFTDTQYF

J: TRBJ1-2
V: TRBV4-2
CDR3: CASSQVAGSVENYGYTF

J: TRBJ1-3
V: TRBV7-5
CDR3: CARSLEGCGNTIYF

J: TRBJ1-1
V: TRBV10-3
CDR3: CAISSLNFRTGDAPNTEAFF

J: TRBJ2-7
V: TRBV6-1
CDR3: CASSEEGRGHYEQYF

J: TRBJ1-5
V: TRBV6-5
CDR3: CASSDTGGGNQPQHF

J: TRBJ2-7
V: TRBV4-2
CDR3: CASSQDSTSGGSSYEQYF

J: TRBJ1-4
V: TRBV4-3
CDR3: CASSHPGEAGGAEKLFF

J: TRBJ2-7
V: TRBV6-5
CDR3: CASSPGIYEQYF

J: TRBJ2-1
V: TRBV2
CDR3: CASRFPAEIGQFF

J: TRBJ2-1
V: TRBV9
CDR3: CASSVAASGGLKDYNEQFF